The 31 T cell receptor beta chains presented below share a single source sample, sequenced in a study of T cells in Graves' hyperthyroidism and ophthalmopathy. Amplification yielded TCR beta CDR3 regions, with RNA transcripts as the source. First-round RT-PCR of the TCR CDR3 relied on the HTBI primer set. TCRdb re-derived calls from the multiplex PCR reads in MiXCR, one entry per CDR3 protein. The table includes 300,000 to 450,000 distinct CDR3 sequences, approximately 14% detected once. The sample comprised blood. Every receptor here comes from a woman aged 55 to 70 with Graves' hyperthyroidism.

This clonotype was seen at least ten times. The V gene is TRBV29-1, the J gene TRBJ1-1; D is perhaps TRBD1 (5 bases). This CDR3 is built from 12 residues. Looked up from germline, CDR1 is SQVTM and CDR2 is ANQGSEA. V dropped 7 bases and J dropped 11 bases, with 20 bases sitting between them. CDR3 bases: TGCAGCGCCGGTAACACGGGACCGGGGGCTTTCTTT. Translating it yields CSAGNTGPGAFF.

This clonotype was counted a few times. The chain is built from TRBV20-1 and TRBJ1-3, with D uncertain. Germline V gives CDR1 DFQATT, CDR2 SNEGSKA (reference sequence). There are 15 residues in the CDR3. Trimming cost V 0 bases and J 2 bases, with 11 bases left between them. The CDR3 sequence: CSARDLARTGNTIYF. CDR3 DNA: TGCAGTGCTAGAGATTTGGCGAGGACTGGAAACACCATATATTTT.

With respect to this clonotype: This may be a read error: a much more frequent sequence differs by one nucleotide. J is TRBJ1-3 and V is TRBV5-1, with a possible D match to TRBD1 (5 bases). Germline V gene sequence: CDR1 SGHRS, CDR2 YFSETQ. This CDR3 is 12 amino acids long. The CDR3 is CASGFDGATIYF. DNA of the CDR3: TGCGCCAGCGGCTTTGACGGGGCCACCATATATTTT.

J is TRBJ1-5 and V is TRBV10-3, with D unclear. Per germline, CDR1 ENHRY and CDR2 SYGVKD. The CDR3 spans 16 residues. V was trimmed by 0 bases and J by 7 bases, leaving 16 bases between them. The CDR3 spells CAISESALRLGQPQHF. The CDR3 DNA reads TGTGCCATCAGTGAGTCGGCGCTCCGACTCGGCCAGCCCCAGCATTTT.

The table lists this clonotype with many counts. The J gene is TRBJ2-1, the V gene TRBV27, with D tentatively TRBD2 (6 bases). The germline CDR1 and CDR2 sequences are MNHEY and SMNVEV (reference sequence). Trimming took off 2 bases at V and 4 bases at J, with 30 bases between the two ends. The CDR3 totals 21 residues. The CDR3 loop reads CASSLRFGQEWVVGSYNEQFF. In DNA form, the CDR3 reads TGTGCCAGCAGTTTACGGTTTGGGCAGGAATGGGTTGTCGGGAGTTACAATGAGCAGTTCTTC.

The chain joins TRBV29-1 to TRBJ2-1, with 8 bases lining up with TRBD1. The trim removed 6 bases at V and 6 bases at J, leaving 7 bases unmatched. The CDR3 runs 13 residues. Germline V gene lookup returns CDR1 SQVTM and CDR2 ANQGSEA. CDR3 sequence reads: CSVLKDRVNEQFF. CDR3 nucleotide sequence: TGCAGCGTGCTTAAGGACAGGGTCAATGAGCAGTTCTTC.

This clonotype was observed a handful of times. CDR3 region: CASSPRAARSNSPLHF. Here the CDR3 DNA reads TGTGCCAGCTCACCACGAGCCGCCAGGTCAAATTCACCCCTCCACTTT. J is TRBJ1-6 and V is TRBV18; D uncertain. Trimming took 1 base from V and 7 from J, leaving 14 bases between them. CDR1 is KGHSH and CDR2 is LQKENI in the germline V gene. The CDR3 totals 16 residues.

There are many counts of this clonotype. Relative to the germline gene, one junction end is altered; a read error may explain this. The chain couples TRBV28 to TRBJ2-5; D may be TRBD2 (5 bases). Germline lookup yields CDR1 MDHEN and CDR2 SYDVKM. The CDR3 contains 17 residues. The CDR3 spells CAGSSASGYGHEETQYF. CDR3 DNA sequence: TGTGCCGGCAGTTCCGCGTCGGGGTACGGGCACGAGGAGACCCAGTACTTC.

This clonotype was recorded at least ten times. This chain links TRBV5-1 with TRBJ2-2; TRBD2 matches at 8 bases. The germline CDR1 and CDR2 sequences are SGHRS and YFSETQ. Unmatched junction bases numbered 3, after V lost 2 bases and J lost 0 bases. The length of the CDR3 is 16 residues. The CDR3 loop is CASSFIAGTNTGELFF. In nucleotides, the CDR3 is TGCGCCAGCAGCTTTATAGCGGGGACGAACACCGGGGAGCTGTTTTTT.

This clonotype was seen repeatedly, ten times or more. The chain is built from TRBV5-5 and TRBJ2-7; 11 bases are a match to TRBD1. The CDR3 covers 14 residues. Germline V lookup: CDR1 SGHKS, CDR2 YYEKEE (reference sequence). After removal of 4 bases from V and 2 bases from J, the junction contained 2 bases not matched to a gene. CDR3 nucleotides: TGTGCCAGCAGCGCGGGACAGGGGGCCTACGAGCAGTACTTC. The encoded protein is CASSAGQGAYEQYF. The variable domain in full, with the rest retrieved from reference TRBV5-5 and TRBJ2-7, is DAGVTQSPTHLIKTRGQQVTLRCSPISGHKSVSWYQQVLGQGPQFIFQYYEKEERGRGNFPDRFSARQFPNYSSELNVNALLLGDSALYLCASSAGQGAYEQYFGPGTRLTVT.

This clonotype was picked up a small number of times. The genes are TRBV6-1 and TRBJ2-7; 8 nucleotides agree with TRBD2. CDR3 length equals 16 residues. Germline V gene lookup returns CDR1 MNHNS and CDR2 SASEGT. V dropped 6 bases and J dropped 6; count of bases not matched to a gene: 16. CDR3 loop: CASRLNFASGSGEQYF. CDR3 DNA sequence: TGTGCCAGCAGACTCAACTTTGCGAGCGGGAGCGGCGAGCAGTACTTC.

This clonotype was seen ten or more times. The CDR3 region is CASSSAASGANVLTF. Written as DNA, the CDR3 is TGTGCCAGCAGTTCTGCCGCCTCTGGGGCCAACGTCCTGACTTTC. This rearrangement joins TRBV12-3 or TRBV12-4 to TRBJ2-6; D is uncertain. Trimming shortened V by 4 bases and J by 0 bases, and 7 bases separated the two germline ends. The CDR3 sequence is 15 residues long.

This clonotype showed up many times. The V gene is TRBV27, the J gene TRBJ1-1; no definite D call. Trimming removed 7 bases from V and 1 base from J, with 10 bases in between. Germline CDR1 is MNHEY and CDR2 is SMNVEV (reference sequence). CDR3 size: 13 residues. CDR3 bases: TGTGCCAGCAAGGTCATGTGGAACACTGAAGCTTTCTTT. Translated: CASKVMWNTEAFF.

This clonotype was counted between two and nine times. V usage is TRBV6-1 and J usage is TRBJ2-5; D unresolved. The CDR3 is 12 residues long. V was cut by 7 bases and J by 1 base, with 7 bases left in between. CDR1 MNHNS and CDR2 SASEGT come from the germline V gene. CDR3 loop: CASKDVQETQYF. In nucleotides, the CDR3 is TGTGCCAGCAAGGACGTCCAAGAGACCCAGTACTTC.

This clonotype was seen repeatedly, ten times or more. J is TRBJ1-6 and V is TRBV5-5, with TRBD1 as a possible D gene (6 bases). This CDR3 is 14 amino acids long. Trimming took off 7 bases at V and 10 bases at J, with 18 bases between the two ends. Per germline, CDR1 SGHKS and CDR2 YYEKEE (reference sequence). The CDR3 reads CASGLTGHRSPLHF. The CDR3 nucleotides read TGTGCCAGCGGGCTAACAGGGCATCGGTCACCCCTCCACTTT.

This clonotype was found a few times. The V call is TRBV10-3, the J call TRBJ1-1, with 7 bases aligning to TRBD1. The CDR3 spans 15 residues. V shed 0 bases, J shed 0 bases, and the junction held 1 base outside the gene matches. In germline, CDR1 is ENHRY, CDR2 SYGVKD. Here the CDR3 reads CAISESTGMNTEAFF. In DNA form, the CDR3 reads TGTGCCATCAGTGAGTCGACAGGGATGAACACTGAAGCTTTCTTT.

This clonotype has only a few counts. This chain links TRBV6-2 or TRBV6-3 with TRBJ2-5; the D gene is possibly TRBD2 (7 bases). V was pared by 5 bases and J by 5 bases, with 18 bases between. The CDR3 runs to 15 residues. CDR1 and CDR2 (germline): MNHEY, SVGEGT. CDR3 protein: CASSGGAGALETQYF. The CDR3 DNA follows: TGTGCCAGCAGTGGGGGCGCGGGGGCGCTTGAGACCCAGTACTTC.

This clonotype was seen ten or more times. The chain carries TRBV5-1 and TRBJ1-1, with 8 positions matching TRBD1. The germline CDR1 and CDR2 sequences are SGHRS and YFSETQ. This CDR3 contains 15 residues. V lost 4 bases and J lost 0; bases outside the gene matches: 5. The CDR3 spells CASSGTGGLNTEAFF. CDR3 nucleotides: TGCGCCAGCAGCGGTACAGGGGGGTTGAACACTGAAGCTTTCTTT.

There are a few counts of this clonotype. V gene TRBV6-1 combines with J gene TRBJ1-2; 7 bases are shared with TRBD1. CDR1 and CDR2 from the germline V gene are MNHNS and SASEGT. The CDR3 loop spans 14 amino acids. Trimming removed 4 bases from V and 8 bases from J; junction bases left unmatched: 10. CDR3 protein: CASSAREGAGGYTF. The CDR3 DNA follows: TGTGCCAGCAGTGCCCGGGAGGGGGCGGGAGGCTACACCTTC.

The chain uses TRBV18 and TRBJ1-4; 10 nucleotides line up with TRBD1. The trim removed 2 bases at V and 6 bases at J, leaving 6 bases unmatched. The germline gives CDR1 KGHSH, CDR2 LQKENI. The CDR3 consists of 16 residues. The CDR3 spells CASSPKTGTGDEKLFF. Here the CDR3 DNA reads TGTGCCAGCTCACCAAAAACCGGGACAGGGGATGAAAAACTGTTTTTT. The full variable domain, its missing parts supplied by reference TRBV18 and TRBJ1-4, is NAGVMQNPRHLVRRRGQEARLRCSPMKGHSHVYWYRQLPEEGLKFMVYLQKENIIDESGMPKERFSAEFPKEGPSILRIQQVVRGDSAAYFCASSPKTGTGDEKLFFGSGTQLSVL.

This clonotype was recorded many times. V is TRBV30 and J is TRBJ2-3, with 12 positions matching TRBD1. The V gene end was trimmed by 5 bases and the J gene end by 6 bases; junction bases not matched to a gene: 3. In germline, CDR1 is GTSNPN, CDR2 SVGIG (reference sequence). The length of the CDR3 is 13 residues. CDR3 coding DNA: TGTGCCTGGGGGACAGGGGGCGCGGATACGCAGTATTTT. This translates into CAWGTGGADTQYF.

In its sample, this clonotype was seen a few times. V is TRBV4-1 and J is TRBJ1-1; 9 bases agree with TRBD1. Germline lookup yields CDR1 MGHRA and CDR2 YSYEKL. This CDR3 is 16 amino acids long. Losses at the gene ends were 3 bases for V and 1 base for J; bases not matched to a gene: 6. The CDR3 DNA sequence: TGCGCCAGCAGCCATTACCCGGACAGGGGGAACACTGAAGCTTTCTTT. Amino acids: CASSHYPDRGNTEAFF.

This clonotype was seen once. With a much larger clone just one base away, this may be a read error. The CDR3 region has the DNA TGTGTCAGCAGTTTGACGGCGGGGGACCCCGGGGAGCTGTTTTTT. It is translated as CVSSLTAGDPGELFF. The genes are TRBV12-3 or TRBV12-4 and TRBJ2-2, with 7 bases fitting TRBD2. This CDR3 contains 15 residues.

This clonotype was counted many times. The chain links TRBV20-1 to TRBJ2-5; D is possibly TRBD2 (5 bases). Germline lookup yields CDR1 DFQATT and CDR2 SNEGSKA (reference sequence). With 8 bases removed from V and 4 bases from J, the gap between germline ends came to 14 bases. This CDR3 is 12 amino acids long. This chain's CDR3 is CSCEWERETQYF. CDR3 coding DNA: TGCAGTTGCGAGTGGGAGAGAGAGACCCAGTACTTC.

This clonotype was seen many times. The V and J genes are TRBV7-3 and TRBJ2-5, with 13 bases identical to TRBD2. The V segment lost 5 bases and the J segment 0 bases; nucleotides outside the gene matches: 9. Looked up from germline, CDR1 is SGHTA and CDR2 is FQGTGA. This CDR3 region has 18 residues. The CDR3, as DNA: TGTGCCAGCAGCCCCATGGGACTAGCGGGGAGGTACCAAGAGACCCAGTACTTC. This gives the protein CASSPMGLAGRYQETQYF.

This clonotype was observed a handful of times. In DNA, the CDR3 is TGTGCCAGCAGCGTCATTCGGGGCAATCCCGGAAACACCATATATTTT. Its protein product is CASSVIRGNPGNTIYF. V and J are TRBV7-9 and TRBJ1-3, with a tentative D call TRBD1 (5 bases). There are 16 residues in the CDR3. V was cut by 5 bases and J by 4 bases, with 18 bases left in between. Germline V gene lookup returns CDR1 SEHNR and CDR2 FQNEAQ (reference sequence). Full variable domain (remainder filled in from reference TRBV7-9 and TRBJ1-3): DTGVSQNPRHKITKRGQNVTFRCDPISEHNRLYWYRQTLGQGPEFLTYFQNEAQLEKSRLLSDRFSAERPKGSFSTLEIQRTEQGDSAMYLCASSVIRGNPGNTIYFGEGSWLTVV.

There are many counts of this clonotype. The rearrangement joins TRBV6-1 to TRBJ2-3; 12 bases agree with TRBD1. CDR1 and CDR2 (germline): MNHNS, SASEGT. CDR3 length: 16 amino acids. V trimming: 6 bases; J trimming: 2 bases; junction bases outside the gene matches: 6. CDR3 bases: TGTGCCAGCAGAGGGGACAGGGGGCCCCTCACAGATACGCAGTATTTT. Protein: CASRGDRGPLTDTQYF.

CDR3 region: CASSLVPVGRGNTGELFF. The CDR3 DNA reads as TGTGCCAGCAGCTTAGTCCCGGTTGGCAGGGGGAACACCGGGGAGCTGTTTTTT. The chain uses TRBV7-9 and TRBJ2-2, with TRBD1 as a possible D gene (6 bases). CDR1 is SEHNR and CDR2 is FQNEAQ in the germline V gene (reference sequence). Trimming cost V 1 base and J 1 base, with 16 bases left between them. The length of the CDR3 is 18 residues.

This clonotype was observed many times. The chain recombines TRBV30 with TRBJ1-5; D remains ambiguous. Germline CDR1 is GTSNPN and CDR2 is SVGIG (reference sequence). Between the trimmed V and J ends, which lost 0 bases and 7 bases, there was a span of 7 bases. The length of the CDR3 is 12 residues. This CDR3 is CAWSVPPQPQHF. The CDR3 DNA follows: TGTGCCTGGAGTGTACCCCCCCAGCCCCAGCATTTT. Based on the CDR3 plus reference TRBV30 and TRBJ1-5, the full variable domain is SQTIHQWPATLVQPVGSPLSLECTVEGTSNPNLYWYRQAAGRGLQLLFYSVGIGQISSEVPQNLSASRPQDRQFILSSKKLLLSDSGFYLCAWSVPPQPQHFGDGTRLSIL.

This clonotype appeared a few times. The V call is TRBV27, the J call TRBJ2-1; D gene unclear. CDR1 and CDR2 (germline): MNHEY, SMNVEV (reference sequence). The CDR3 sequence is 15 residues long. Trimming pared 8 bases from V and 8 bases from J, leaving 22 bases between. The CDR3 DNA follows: TGTGCCAGCCGCCTGCTGACATCGGGCGGAGATGAGCAGTTCTTC. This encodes CASRLLTSGGDEQFF.

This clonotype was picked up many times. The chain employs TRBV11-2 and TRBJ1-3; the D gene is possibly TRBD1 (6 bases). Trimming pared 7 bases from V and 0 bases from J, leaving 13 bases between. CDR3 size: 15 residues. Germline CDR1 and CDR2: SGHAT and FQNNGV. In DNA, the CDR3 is TGTGCCAGCAACCAAGGACAGAGCTCTGGAAACACCATATATTTT. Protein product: CASNQGQSSGNTIYF.